The following is a T cell receptor (beta chain) sequence with its context. Per germline, CDR1 SGHTA and CDR2 FQGNSA. Unmatched junction bases numbered 13, after V lost 2 bases and J lost 7 bases. The CDR3 covers 17 residues. The data belong to a study of T cell changes during pregnancy in multiple sclerosis. Only in-frame clones appear in the TCRdb table, and some are missing; sequencing was by immunoSEQ multiplex PCR. The data contain more than 70,000 clones, around 94% of them singletons. The TCR originated in a female donor with multiple sclerosis, enrolled in a pregnancy study. The chain recombines TRBV7-2 with TRBJ2-2, with 7 bases fitting TRBD2. The source was peripheral blood, collected before pregnancy. The CDR3: CASSLLGVGGPVGELFF. The CDR3 DNA reads TGTGCCAGCAGCTTATTGGGGGTGGGAGGGCCAGTCGGGGAGCTGTTTTTT.